This T cell receptor (beta chain) stems from a study of CD8+ T cells in alopecia areata. This clone was seen only a few times. Its antigen is as yet unknown. Sequencing templates came from extracted RNA that was reverse transcribed into cDNA. Only in-frame clones appear in the TCRdb table, and some are missing; sequencing was by immunoSEQ multiplex PCR. The table includes roughly 250,000 clones, roughly two thirds detected once. The V segment lost 4 bases and the J segment 5 bases; nucleotides outside the gene matches: 7. CDR1 SGHRS and CDR2 YFSETQ come from the germline V gene. The CDR3 runs to 16 residues. Overall study findings and caveats: An increase in clonality over normal scalp was evident in lesional scalp, especially alopecia totalis/universalis.

The clonotype was recovered from a human donor with alopecia areata. The sequences come from CD4+ T cells sorted from blood, collected at week 0. The chain combines TRBV5-1 with TRBJ2-5, with 14 bases fitting TRBD2. CDR3 DNA: TGCGCCAGCAGCCCGGGACTAGCGGGGGTCGGGGAGACCCAGTACTTC. It specifies CASSPGLAGVGETQYF.